This T cell receptor (beta chain) was sequenced during a study of cytomegalovirus exposure and HLA in healthy donors. Amplification used 60 Vbeta primers and 13 Jbeta primers. Profiling relied on immunoSEQ multiplex PCR, and the TCRdb table lists in-frame clones only, not all of them. This sample yields some 190,000 clones, of which 74% are seen a single time; about 3.1% belongs to the top ten. The V gene's germline CDR1 is SGHRS and CDR2 YFSETQ. The CDR3 is 17 amino acids. The V end was cut by 0 bases, the J end by 5 bases, with 20 bases between. Material: PBMCs. This receptor was obtained from a woman aged 25-40 years in good health and CMV-seropositive. The chain employs TRBV5-1 and TRBJ1-1; D unresolved. The CDR3 is CASSLAVQWGVGTEAFF. The CDR3 DNA reads as TGCGCCAGCAGCTTGGCCGTCCAATGGGGAGTGGGGACTGAAGCTTTCTTT.